This paragraph covers one T cell receptor beta chain sequence. This sample was taken from a study of identical twins. TCRdb recomputed calls from the 5' RACE reads with MiXCR, one row per CDR3 protein. The sample contains approximately 1.8 million distinct CDR3 sequences, roughly a third of which appear only once. The sequenced sample was cord blood. The receptor was derived from a newborn girl in good health.

The CDR3: CASSQDSGRGLIYEQYF. CDR3 bases: TGTGCCAGCAGCCAAGATTCTGGCAGGGGGCTAATCTATGAGCAGTACTTC. V and J are TRBV4-2 and TRBJ2-7; 8 nucleotides align to TRBD1. The CDR3 runs 17 residues. Germline-derived CDR1 and CDR2 are LGHNA and YNFKEQ. Trimming cost V 0 bases and J 7 bases; bases outside gene matches: 14.